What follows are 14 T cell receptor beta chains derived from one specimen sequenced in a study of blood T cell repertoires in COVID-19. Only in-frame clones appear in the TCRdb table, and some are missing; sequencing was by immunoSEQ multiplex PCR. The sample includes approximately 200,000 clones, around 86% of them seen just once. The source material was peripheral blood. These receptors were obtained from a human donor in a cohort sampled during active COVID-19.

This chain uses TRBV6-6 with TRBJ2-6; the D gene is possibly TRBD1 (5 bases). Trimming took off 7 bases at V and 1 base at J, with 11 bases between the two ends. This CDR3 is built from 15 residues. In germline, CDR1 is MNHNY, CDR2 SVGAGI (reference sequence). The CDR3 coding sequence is TGTGCCAGCACCAGACAGAGTTCTGGGGCCAACGTCCTGACTTTC. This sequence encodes CASTRQSSGANVLTF.

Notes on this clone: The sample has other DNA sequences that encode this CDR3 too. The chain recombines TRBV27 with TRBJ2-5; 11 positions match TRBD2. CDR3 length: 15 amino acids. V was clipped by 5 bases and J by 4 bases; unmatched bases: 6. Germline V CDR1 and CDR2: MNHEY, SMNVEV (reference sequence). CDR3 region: CASSPQLAGAETQYF. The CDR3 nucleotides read TGTGCCAGCAGTCCCCAACTAGCGGGAGCAGAGACCCAGTACTTC.

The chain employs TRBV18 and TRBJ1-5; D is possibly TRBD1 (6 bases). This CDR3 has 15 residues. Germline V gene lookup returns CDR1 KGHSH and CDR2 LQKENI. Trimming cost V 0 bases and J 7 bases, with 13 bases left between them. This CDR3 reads CASSPPQGQGQPQHF. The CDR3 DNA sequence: TGTGCCAGCTCACCACCGCAAGGGCAGGGGCAGCCCCAGCATTTT.

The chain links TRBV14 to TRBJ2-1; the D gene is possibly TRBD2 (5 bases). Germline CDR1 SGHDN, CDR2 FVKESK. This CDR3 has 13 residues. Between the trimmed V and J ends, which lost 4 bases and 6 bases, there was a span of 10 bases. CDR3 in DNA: TGTGCCAGCAGCCGGAGGAACGGCAATGAGCAGTTCTTC. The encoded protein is CASSRRNGNEQFF.

CDR3 in DNA: TGTGCCAGCAGCCCGCCGGGACTAGCGGGAGGGCCCAGTGAGCAGTTCTTC. Its protein product is CASSPPGLAGGPSEQFF. V and J are TRBV7-2 and TRBJ2-1; 16 positions agree with TRBD2. CDR1 SGHTA and CDR2 FQGNSA come from the germline V gene. V gave up 5 bases and J gave up 9 bases; unmatched junction bases: 10. This CDR3 region has 17 residues.

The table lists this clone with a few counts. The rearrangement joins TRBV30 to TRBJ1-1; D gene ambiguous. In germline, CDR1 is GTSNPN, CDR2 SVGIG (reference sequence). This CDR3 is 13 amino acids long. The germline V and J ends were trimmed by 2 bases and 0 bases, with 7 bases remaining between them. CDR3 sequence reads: CAWSKGVNTEAFF. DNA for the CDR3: TGTGCCTGGAGTAAGGGAGTGAACACTGAAGCTTTCTTT.

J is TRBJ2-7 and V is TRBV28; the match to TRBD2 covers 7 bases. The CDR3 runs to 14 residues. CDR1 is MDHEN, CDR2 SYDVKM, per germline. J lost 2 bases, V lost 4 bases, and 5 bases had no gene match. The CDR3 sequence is CASSWSSGTYEQYF. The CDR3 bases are TGTGCCAGCAGTTGGTCTAGCGGTACCTACGAGCAGTACTTC.

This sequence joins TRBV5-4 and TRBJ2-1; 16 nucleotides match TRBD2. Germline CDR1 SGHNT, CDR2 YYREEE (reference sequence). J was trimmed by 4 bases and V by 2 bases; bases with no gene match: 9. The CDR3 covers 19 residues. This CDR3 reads CASSLTGLAGGPSYNEQFF. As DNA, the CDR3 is TGTGCCAGCAGCTTAACGGGACTAGCGGGAGGGCCTTCATACAATGAGCAGTTCTTC.

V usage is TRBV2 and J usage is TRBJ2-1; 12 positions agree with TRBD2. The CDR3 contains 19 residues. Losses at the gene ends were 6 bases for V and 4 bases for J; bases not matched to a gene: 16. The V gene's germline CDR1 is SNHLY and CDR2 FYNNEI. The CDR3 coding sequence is TGTGCCAGCAGCGCCGGGGCGAGACTAGCGGGAGTCGCGTACAATGAGCAGTTCTTC. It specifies CASSAGARLAGVAYNEQFF.

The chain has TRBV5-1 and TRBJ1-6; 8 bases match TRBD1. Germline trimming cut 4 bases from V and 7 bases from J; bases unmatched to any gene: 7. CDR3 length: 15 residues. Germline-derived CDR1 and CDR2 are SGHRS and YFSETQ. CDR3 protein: CASSTQTGVNSPLHF. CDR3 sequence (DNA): TGCGCCAGCAGCACCCAGACAGGGGTCAATTCACCCCTCCACTTT.

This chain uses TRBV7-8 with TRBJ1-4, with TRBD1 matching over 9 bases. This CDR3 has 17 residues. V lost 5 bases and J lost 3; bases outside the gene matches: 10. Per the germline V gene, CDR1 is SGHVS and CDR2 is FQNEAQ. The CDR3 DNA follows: TGTGCCAGCAGCCCGTACAGGGGGCGCGGATCTAATGAAAAACTGTTTTTT. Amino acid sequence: CASSPYRGRGSNEKLFF.

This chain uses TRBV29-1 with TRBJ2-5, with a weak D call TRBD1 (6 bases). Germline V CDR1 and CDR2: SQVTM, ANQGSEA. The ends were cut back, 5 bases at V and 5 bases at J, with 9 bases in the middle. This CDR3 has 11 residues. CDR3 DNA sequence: TGCAGCGTTATCGACAGGGAGACCCAGTACTTC. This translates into CSVIDRETQYF. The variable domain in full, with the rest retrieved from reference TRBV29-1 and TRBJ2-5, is SAVISQKPSRDICQRGTSLTIQCQVDSQVTMMFWYRQQPGQSLTLIATANQGSEATYESGFVIDKFPISRPNLTFSTLTVSNMSPEDSSIYLCSVIDRETQYFGPGTRLLVL.

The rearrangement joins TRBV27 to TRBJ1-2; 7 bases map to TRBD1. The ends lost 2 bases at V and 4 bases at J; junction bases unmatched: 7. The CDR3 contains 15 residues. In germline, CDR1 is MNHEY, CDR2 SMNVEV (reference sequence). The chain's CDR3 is CASSLQVGQVYGYTF. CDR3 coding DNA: TGTGCCAGCAGTTTACAAGTAGGACAGGTCTATGGCTACACCTTC.

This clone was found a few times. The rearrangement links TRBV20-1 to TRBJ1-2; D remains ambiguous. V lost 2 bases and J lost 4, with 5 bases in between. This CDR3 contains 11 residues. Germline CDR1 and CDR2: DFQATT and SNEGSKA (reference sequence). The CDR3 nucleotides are TGCAGTGCTAGATATAGCTATGGCTACACCTTC. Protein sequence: CSARYSYGYTF.